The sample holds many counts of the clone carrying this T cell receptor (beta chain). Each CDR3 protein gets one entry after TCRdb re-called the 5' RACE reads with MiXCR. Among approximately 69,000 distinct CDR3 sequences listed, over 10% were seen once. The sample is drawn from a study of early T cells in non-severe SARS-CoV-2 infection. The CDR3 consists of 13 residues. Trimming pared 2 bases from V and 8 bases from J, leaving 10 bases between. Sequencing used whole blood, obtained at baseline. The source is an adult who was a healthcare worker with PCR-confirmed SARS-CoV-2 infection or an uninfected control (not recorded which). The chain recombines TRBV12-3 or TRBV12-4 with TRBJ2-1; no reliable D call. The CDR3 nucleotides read TGTGCCAGCAGTTTAAACCGACCGGATGAGCAGTTCTTC. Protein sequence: CASSLNRPDEQFF.